Presented here are 20 T cell receptor beta chains from one specimen sequenced in a study of CD8 T cells in ankylosing spondylitis. TCRdb reanalysed the 5' RACE reads using MiXCR and keeps one entry per CDR3 protein. The table includes 350,000 to 400,000 distinct CDR3 sequences, roughly 22% detected once. The sequenced sample consisted of blood, either unsorted or a sorted T cell fraction (not recorded which). These receptors all stem from a male donor with ankylosing spondylitis or in good health (not recorded which).

The chain joins TRBV30 to TRBJ2-5; perhaps TRBD1 as D (5 bases). Germline V gene lookup returns CDR1 GTSNPN and CDR2 SVGIG (reference sequence). The ends were cut back, 1 base at V and 4 bases at J, with 19 bases in the middle. The CDR3 is made up of 16 amino acids. CDR3 DNA: TGTGCCTGGAGTGGCCGTAGGGGTCTCGTGGGAGAGACCCAGTACTTC. Amino acids: CAWSGRRGLVGETQYF.

V gene TRBV13 combines with J gene TRBJ1-4; 9 bases agree with TRBD1. This CDR3 spans 15 amino acids. V was clipped by 5 bases and J by 5 bases; unmatched bases: 6. The germline gives CDR1 PRHDT, CDR2 FYEKMQ (reference sequence). This chain's CDR3 is CASSPPGTGNEKLFF. CDR3 sequence (DNA): TGTGCCAGCAGCCCTCCCGGGACAGGGAATGAAAAACTGTTTTTT. The whole variable domain, remainder taken from reference TRBV13 and TRBJ1-4, is AAGVIQSPRHLIKEKRETATLKCYPIPRHDTVYWYQQGPGQDPQFLISFYEKMQSDKGSIPDRFSAQQFSDYHSELNMSSLELGDSALYFCASSPPGTGNEKLFFGSGTQLSVL.

This clonotype has more than one count but fewer than ten. DNA of the CDR3: TGTGCCAGCAGTCATACGGGTTACTCCTACAATGAGCAGTTCTTC. It translates to CASSHTGYSYNEQFF. V is TRBV13 and J is TRBJ2-1; the D is unclear. CDR1 is PRHDT, CDR2 FYEKMQ, per germline (reference sequence). CDR3 length equals 15 residues. The V end was cut by 6 bases, the J end by 0 bases, with 12 bases between. Looking up the rest from reference TRBV13 and TRBJ2-1 gives the full variable domain: AAGVIQSPRHLIKEKRETATLKCYPIPRHDTVYWYQQGPGQDPQFLISFYEKMQSDKGSIPDRFSAQQFSDYHSELNMSSLELGDSALYFCASSHTGYSYNEQFFGPGTRLTVL.

This clonotype was recorded many times. The V and J genes are TRBV10-3 and TRBJ2-3, with D uncertain. V lost 5 bases, J lost 0 bases, and 9 bases lay in between. CDR3 length equals 14 residues. The germline V gene has CDR1 ENHRY and CDR2 SYGVKD. CDR3 sequence: CAISTIPSTDTQYF. The DNA of the CDR3 is TGTGCCATCAGTACTATACCTAGCACAGATACGCAGTATTTT.

The rearrangement links TRBV29-1 to TRBJ2-5; no definite D call. Germline lookup yields CDR1 SQVTM and CDR2 ANQGSEA. CDR3 length: 13 residues. The V and J ends lost 2 bases and 6 bases respectively, with 13 bases between them. The CDR3 DNA sequence: TGCAGCGTTGAATCGGTGAACAGTAAGACCCAGTACTTC. This sequence encodes CSVESVNSKTQYF.

This chain joins TRBV4-1 and TRBJ2-7; D is unresolved. The CDR3 covers 14 residues. V lost 0 bases, J lost 2 bases, and 8 bases lay in between. Per the germline V gene, CDR1 is MGHRA and CDR2 is YSYEKL. CDR3 region: CASSQDRATYEQYF. The CDR3 DNA reads as TGCGCCAGCAGCCAAGATCGAGCTACCTACGAGCAGTACTTC.

This clonotype was detected a few times. The V call is TRBV12-3 or TRBV12-4, the J call TRBJ2-5; D tentatively reads TRBD1 or TRBD2 (5 bases each). V was clipped by 4 bases and J by 2 bases, with 17 bases between them. CDR3 length: 16 amino acids. The CDR3 region is CASSSPGQLGQETQYF. The CDR3 nucleotides read TGTGCCAGCAGTTCCCCTGGACAACTAGGGCAAGAGACCCAGTACTTC.

This clonotype was counted once. The V call is TRBV12-3 or TRBV12-4, the J call TRBJ2-7; unclear D gene. The CDR3 has 13 amino acids. V lost 6 bases to trimming and J lost 4 bases, with 13 bases between them. The CDR3 loop is CASSTTISYEQYF. CDR3 bases: TGTGCCAGCAGCACTACAATCTCTTACGAGCAGTACTTC.

V gene TRBV2 combines with J gene TRBJ2-7; D is perhaps TRBD1 (6 bases). CDR1 SNHLY and CDR2 FYNNEI come from the germline V gene. V was trimmed by 8 bases and J by 4 bases, leaving 15 bases between them. This CDR3 has 13 amino acids. The CDR3: CASGPGVSYEQYF. The DNA for the CDR3 is TGTGCCAGCGGTCCAGGGGTCTCATACGAGCAGTACTTC.

DNA for the CDR3: TGCAGCGTTGAAATACGAGACAGGGGGCTCTACGAGCAGTACTTC. Translating it yields CSVEIRDRGLYEQYF. The chain employs TRBV29-1 and TRBJ2-7, with 10 positions matching TRBD1. The germline CDR1 and CDR2 sequences are SQVTM and ANQGSEA. This CDR3 has 15 residues. V dropped 2 bases and J dropped 3; count of bases not matched to a gene: 7.

There are a few counts of this clonotype. The rearrangement uses TRBV7-2 and TRBJ2-7, with D unclear. The V and J ends lost 7 bases and 4 bases respectively, with 23 bases between them. The length of the CDR3 is 16 residues. Looked up from germline, CDR1 is SGHTA and CDR2 is FQGNSA. DNA of the CDR3: TGTGCCAGCAACAGAAGGTCGGGCGGAGACACTTACGAGCAGTACTTC. Amino acid sequence: CASNRRSGGDTYEQYF.

The chain links TRBV7-8 to TRBJ1-3; possible D gene TRBD1, 5 bases. The CDR3 is 17 amino acids. The V gene lost 5 bases and the J gene lost 2 bases, with 19 bases spanning the gap. CDR1 and CDR2 (germline): SGHVS, FQNEAQ. The chain's CDR3 is CASSPPLGVPAGNTIYF. In DNA form, the CDR3 reads TGTGCCAGCAGCCCACCCTTAGGGGTGCCGGCTGGAAACACCATATATTTT.

The chain links TRBV6-5 to TRBJ2-5; D is possibly TRBD1 (6 bases). V was trimmed by 0 bases and J by 5 bases, leaving 10 bases between them. CDR3 length: 14 residues. CDR1 and CDR2 (germline): MNHEY, SVGAGI. The CDR3 here is CASSYSLGAETQYF. In DNA, the CDR3 is TGTGCCAGCAGTTACTCACTGGGGGCGGAGACCCAGTACTTC.

This clonotype was counted between two and nine times. The rearrangement uses TRBV4-1 and TRBJ2-1; 7 bases fit TRBD1. J gave up 0 bases and V 3 bases, and 2 bases lay outside the gene matches. CDR1 is MGHRA and CDR2 is YSYEKL in the germline V gene. There are 15 residues in the CDR3. The chain's CDR3 is CASSQRQGSYNEQFF. The CDR3 coding sequence is TGCGCCAGCAGCCAGAGACAGGGCTCCTACAATGAGCAGTTCTTC.

This clonotype was found a few times. This rearrangement joins TRBV12-3 or TRBV12-4 to TRBJ2-7; 9 nucleotides align to TRBD1. With V trimmed by 3 bases and J by 5 bases, 2 bases remained unmatched. The CDR3 length is 13 residues. The CDR3 is CASSFTGGNEQYF. The DNA for the CDR3 is TGTGCCAGCAGTTTTACAGGGGGCAACGAGCAGTACTTC.

V gene TRBV6-6 combines with J gene TRBJ2-7; D ambiguous. V shed 2 bases and J shed 0 bases, with 5 bases lying between them. The CDR3 runs 13 residues. The germline CDR1 and CDR2 sequences are MNHNY and SVGAGI (reference sequence). The CDR3 loop reads CASSYDNSYEQYF. DNA for the CDR3: TGTGCCAGCAGTTACGATAACTCCTACGAGCAGTACTTC.

The V call is TRBV4-2, the J call TRBJ2-7; maybe TRBD2 (6 bases). CDR3 length: 16 residues. Per germline, CDR1 LGHNA and CDR2 YNFKEQ. Trimming took off 0 bases at V and 1 base at J, with 13 bases between the two ends. The CDR3 DNA follows: TGTGCCAGCAGCCAAGAGATGGGCGGGAAATCCTACGAGCAGTACTTC. Translating gives CASSQEMGGKSYEQYF.

The rearrangement joins TRBV28 to TRBJ2-7; 10 nucleotides line up with TRBD2. This CDR3 comprises 13 residues. CDR1 is MDHEN and CDR2 is SYDVKM in the germline V gene. Trimming at V came to 6 bases and at J to 7 bases, leaving 6 bases not matched to a gene. The CDR3 coding sequence is TGTGCCAGCAGACATAGCGGGGGGAGGGAGCAGTACTTC. Translation gives CASRHSGGREQYF.

The chain uses TRBV2 and TRBJ2-5; 10 bases fit TRBD2. From germline, CDR1 is SNHLY and CDR2 FYNNEI. The CDR3 contains 16 residues. V lost 4 bases and J lost 5; bases outside the gene matches: 10. CDR3 sequence: CASSGTLERGGETQYF. CDR3 DNA: TGTGCCAGCAGTGGAACGCTTGAGCGGGGGGGCGAGACCCAGTACTTC.

Here the CDR3 DNA reads TGTGCCAGCAGCCAAGGTATTTGGTTGACTAGCGGGGGCCGAGGAGACCAAGAGACCCAGTACTTC. Its translation is CASSQGIWLTSGGRGDQETQYF. This chain connects TRBV4-2 to TRBJ2-5; 12 nucleotides agree with TRBD2. The CDR3 totals 22 residues. Trimming cost V 1 base and J 0 bases; bases outside gene matches: 18. CDR1 is LGHNA and CDR2 is YNFKEQ in the germline V gene.